A selection of T cell receptor beta chains follows, all from one sample in a study of shared T cell receptors in the human thymus. This table comes from immunoSEQ multiplex PCR, and its TCRdb copy is limited to in-frame clones, with some not included. The data show hundreds of thousands of clones, 87% seen once. The same data also contributed to another study, on human thymus T cells.

Sequences were obtained from thymocytes. These receptors all stem from a boy younger than two with a congenital heart defect. Each CDR3 is given with its conserved first and last residue. Each record gives: D gene, V gene, J gene, clone size, CDR3 DNA, CDR3 protein. D genes are given only for firm matches. Size is stated for part of the rows, as once, few or many counts, or as a class when the clone is expanded.

TRBD2	TRBV5-6	TRBJ2-5	.	TGTGCCAGCAGCTCGGCGGGGGACCCTTGGCCCCAAGAGACCCAGTACTTC	CASSSAGDPWPQETQYF
TRBD1	TRBV28	TRBJ2-5	.	TGTGCCAGCAGTGACCCCCGGGACAGGTGGAATTGGTGTGGAGAGACCCAGTACTTC	CASSDPRDRWNWCGETQYF
TRBD2	TRBV28	TRBJ2-7	.	TGTGCCAGCAGCCGTAGCGGGAGGGCCACAAACTCTCGGTACGAGCAGTACTTC	CASSRSGRATNSRYEQYF
.	TRBV4-3	TRBJ2-7	.	TGCGCCAGCAGCCAAGTTCCGGGACATGGGAATTACGAGCAGTACTTC	CASSQVPGHGNYEQYF
TRBD2	TRBV14	TRBJ2-1	.	TGTGCCAGCAGCCAAGTGGAACCGATGCGGGAGGGTTACGATTACAATGAGCAGTTCTTC	CASSQVEPMREGYDYNEQFF
.	TRBV7-9	TRBJ1-1	.	TGTGCCAGCAGCTCGCGGGGGGCTTGGACTGAAGCTTTCTTT	CASSSRGAWTEAFF
.	TRBV6-1	TRBJ1-1	.	TGTGCCACGACGGGAGGGGAGAACACTGAAGCTTTCTTT	CATTGGENTEAFF
TRBD1	TRBV4-1	TRBJ2-7	.	TGCGCCAGCAGCCAAGGTCCGAGGGACAGGGGGGGTTCCTACGAGCAGTACTTC	CASSQGPRDRGGSYEQYF
.	TRBV5-1	TRBJ1-4	.	TGCGCCAGCAGCTTGCCCCCCGGGGGACTGTTTTTT	CASSLPPGGLFF
.	TRBV6-5	TRBJ1-1	few	TGTGCCAGCAGTCATTCGAACACTGAAGCTTTCTTT	CASSHSNTEAFF
TRBD1	TRBV27	TRBJ2-7	.	TGTGCCAGCAGCCTACAGGGGCCCCCCTACGAGCAGTACTTC	CASSLQGPPYEQYF
.	TRBV18	TRBJ1-5	.	TGTGCCAGCTCGACTCTTAGCAATCAGCCCCAGCATTTT	CASSTLSNQPQHF
.	TRBV4-3	TRBJ1-1	once	TGCGCCAGCAGCCAAGATCTGCGCCCGAACACTGAAGCTTTCTTT	CASSQDLRPNTEAFF
.	TRBV5-4	TRBJ2-1	.	TGTGCCAGCAGCTTGGCCAACAATGAGCAGTTCTTC	CASSLANNEQFF
.	TRBV11-2	TRBJ2-5	.	TGTGCCAGCAGCTTAGACTTATTCGAGACCCAGTACTTC	CASSLDLFETQYF
.	TRBV18	TRBJ1-2	.	TGTGCCAGCTCTCATGACACCAGCTATGGCTACACCTTC	CASSHDTSYGYTF
TRBD2	TRBV28	TRBJ2-7	.	TGTGCCAGCAGTTTAGCGGGGGACCCGCCCTACGAGCAGTACTTC	CASSLAGDPPYEQYF
.	TRBV2	TRBJ1-2	.	TGTGCCAGCATATACAGGGACTATGGCTACACCTTC	CASIYRDYGYTF
TRBD2	TRBV7-2	TRBJ2-5	few	TGTGCCAGCAGCTTAGCGGCCGGGAGGAGCGAAGAGACCCAGTACTTC	CASSLAAGRSEETQYF
TRBD1	TRBV7-3	TRBJ1-4	.	TGTGCCAGCTCCGAAGGGGGCCGTGAAACTAATGAAAAACTGTTTTTT	CASSEGGRETNEKLFF
TRBD2	TRBV28	TRBJ2-1	.	TGTGCCAGCAGATTCGCGGGGGATGAGCAGTTCTTC	CASRFAGDEQFF
TRBD1	TRBV28	TRBJ1-5	.	TGTGCCAGCATGAAGGGACAGGGGGCGGTTCAGCCCCAGCATTTT	CASMKGQGAVQPQHF
.	TRBV9	TRBJ2-5	.	TGTGCCAGCAGCGTGGGCGAAATGGTGGGAGAGACCCAGTACTTC	CASSVGEMVGETQYF
.	TRBV28	TRBJ2-3	.	TGTGCCAGCACCCGGACACAGCGAAACACAGATACGCAGTATTTT	CASTRTQRNTDTQYF
.	TRBV7-2	TRBJ1-4	few	TGTGCCAGCAGCCCCGCCCCGGGGGTGGGTGAAAAACTGTTTTTT	CASSPAPGVGEKLFF
TRBD2	TRBV28	TRBJ2-1	.	TGTGCCAGCAGTTATTTAGCGGGAAGTGGGAATGAGCAGTTCTTC	CASSYLAGSGNEQFF
TRBD1	TRBV27	TRBJ1-3	.	TGTGCCAGCAGCCGAGACAGGGGGCAAGTTGGAAACACCATATATTTT	CASSRDRGQVGNTIYF
.	TRBV6-6	TRBJ1-2	.	TGTGCCAGCAGTAACCCAGATGGGGGCGTCTATGGCTACACCTTC	CASSNPDGGVYGYTF
.	TRBV7-8	TRBJ2-1	.	TGTGCCAGCAGCTTAAGACAGTCCTACAATGAGCAGTTCTTC	CASSLRQSYNEQFF
TRBD2	TRBV30	TRBJ2-7	.	TGTGCCTGGAGCCTCGGGGCGGGAGGGCCCTACGAGCAGTACTTC	CAWSLGAGGPYEQYF
.	TRBV9	TRBJ2-1	.	TGTGCCAGCAGCGTAGGGGTTGGAGCCGGGGTTTACAATGAGCAGTTCTTC	CASSVGVGAGVYNEQFF
TRBD2	TRBV19	TRBJ2-7	.	TGTGCCAGTAGTACTCCGACTAGCGGGTACGAGCAGTACTTC	CASSTPTSGYEQYF
TRBD1	TRBV7-8	TRBJ1-2	.	TGTGCCAGCAGCTTATGGAGTAGGACAGGGCGCTACACCTTC	CASSLWSRTGRYTF
.	TRBV11-3	TRBJ2-2	.	TGTGCCAGCAGCTTAGGATCCCGAACTGGGGAGCTGTTTTTT	CASSLGSRTGELFF
TRBD2	TRBV28	TRBJ2-1	.	TGTGCCAGCAGTTTGAGACTAGCGGGGGAACAGGACAATGAGCAGTTCTTC	CASSLRLAGEQDNEQFF
.	TRBV29-1	TRBJ2-1	.	TGCAGCGTTGTACCCTCAGGGCACTTAACCTCCTACAATGAGCAGTTCTTC	CSVVPSGHLTSYNEQFF
.	TRBV11-2	TRBJ2-1	few	TGTGCCAGCAGCTCCACGGATGAGCAGTTCTTC	CASSSTDEQFF
.	TRBV28	TRBJ2-7	.	TGTGCCAGCAGTTTATACCCTGACCCGGGACTCGACGTCTACGAGCAGTACTTC	CASSLYPDPGLDVYEQYF
.	TRBV28	TRBJ2-7	.	TGTGCCAGCAGTTTATGCAGCCTAGGAGATGGGTACGAGCAGTACTTC	CASSLCSLGDGYEQYF
.	TRBV7-9	TRBJ1-3	.	TGTGCCACTCAGGTCCCAAAAAGAAACACCATATATTTT	CATQVPKRNTIYF
TRBD2	TRBV28	TRBJ2-3	.	TGTGCCAGCAGCACCCCCGGACTAGCGGCTAGCACAGATACGCAGTATTTT	CASSTPGLAASTDTQYF
.	TRBV5-1	TRBJ2-1	.	TGCGCCAGCAGCCAACTAGCATCCAATGAGCAGTTCTTC	CASSQLASNEQFF